The T cell receptor (beta chain) under discussion was sequenced for a study of OX40 agonist ivuxolimab in advanced cancers. Study-wide background: Three patients had partial responses: one hepatocellular carcinoma, two cutaneous melanoma. Overall study results and limits: Individuals who were partial responders at 0.1-3.0 mg/kg had clonal expansion that ranked among the lowest. Part of the nonresponder group also had normalized T-cell clonal expansion that was low.

Details on this clone: As yet, its antigen is unknown.

CDR1 is MNHEY, CDR2 SVGAGI, per germline. The CDR3 has 16 amino acids. V lost 2 bases and J lost 8; bases outside the gene matches: 10. Method: immunoSEQ multiplex PCR; TCRdb's copy keeps in-frame clones and lacks some. The repertoire holds more than 35,000 clones, with around 84% as singletons. Blood got drawn at baseline, again on cycle 4 day 1, and then on cycle 7 day 1. This sequence was found in an adult with an advanced solid tumor such as melanoma, head and neck, liver or kidney cancer. This specimen consisted of CD4+ or CD8+ T cells sorted from blood, obtained in a trial of the OX40 agonist ivuxolimab. This chain links TRBV6-5 with TRBJ1-3; TRBD1 matches at 9 bases. The CDR3: CASSYTYTGGSHTIYF. The CDR3 nucleotides read TGTGCCAGCAGTTACACGTATACAGGGGGCTCGCACACCATATATTTT.